The rows below give T cell receptor beta chains drawn from one sample of a study of regulatory T cells in long-lasting Graves disease. TCRdb re-called the multiplex PCR reads through MiXCR, storing one row per CDR3 protein. The repertoire holds 350,000 to 450,000 distinct CDR3 sequences, with 21% as singletons. Sample: peripheral blood mononuclear cells (PBMCs), taken when the disease was refractory, from a patient treated with antithyroid drugs. The source of these receptors is a female donor with Graves disease. Each CDR3 is given without its conserved first and last residue. Clone size is not always given. Where it is, it says once, few, many or a class for expanded clones.

j_call clone_size v_call cdr3_aa
TRBJ2-2 few TRBV12-3/TRBV12-4 ASSPEAGTGELF
TRBJ1-3 many TRBV28 ASSSEPPSGNTIY
TRBJ1-1 many TRBV5-1 ASSLVDMNTEAF
TRBJ1-1 few TRBV5-1 ASSFRGRDSEAF
TRBJ1-5 - TRBV7-2 ASSLVSSGNQPQH
TRBJ1-4 many TRBV13 ASSPNPTGKGREKLF
TRBJ2-4 many TRBV2 ASSQREGLQY
TRBJ2-7 few TRBV9 ASSPHRGVGYEQY
TRBJ1-4 many TRBV7-2 ASRGGTMRHEKLF
TRBJ2-5 few TRBV3-1 ASEGTGVPETQY
TRBJ1-6 many TRBV28 ASSLGGTYNSPLH
TRBJ2-5 - TRBV10-1 ASSRDRAPGETQY
TRBJ1-2 - TRBV20-1 SARGHLFPGNNYGYT
TRBJ2-2 many TRBV5-1 ASSGGLAAANTGELF
TRBJ2-1 - TRBV13 ASSSDLRLQQGNEQF
TRBJ2-4 many TRBV15 ATSRDSGNPKNIQY
TRBJ1-2 many TRBV5-1 ASSDTGVNYGYT
TRBJ2-5 many TRBV10-3 AISSGQTGETQY
TRBJ2-5 many TRBV20-1 SARDPIETQETQY
TRBJ2-4 few TRBV7-9 ASSLLTGNIQY
TRBJ2-7 - TRBV5-1 ASSPAAAGDEQY
TRBJ1-5 many TRBV5-6 ASRSFGQDSQPQH
TRBJ2-6 - TRBV20-1 SASGQVGSGANVLT
TRBJ1-1 many TRBV16 ASSQQVNTEAF
TRBJ1-1 - TRBV9 ASSVVEAMNTEAF
TRBJ2-1 - TRBV28 ASGDLAGQF
TRBJ2-2 few TRBV10-3 AISDSGQGGNTGELF
TRBJ1-5 many TRBV20-1 SASGGRGNQPQH
TRBJ1-4 many TRBV7-9 ASSLRTDKNEKLF
TRBJ2-7 few TRBV19 ASSPSGTGEQY
TRBJ2-7 many TRBV6-1 ASRILADYEQY
TRBJ2-3 - TRBV11-2 ASSRTASTDTQY
TRBJ1-4 many TRBV15 ATSPRHSVTNEKLF
TRBJ2-7 - TRBV28 ASSQQTGASYEQY
TRBJ2-4 - TRBV4-1 ASSQGVFVAKNIQY
TRBJ2-7 - TRBV20-1 SARESTGDEQY